Each of the 3 T cell receptor beta chains below was sequenced from the same sample in a study of vaccination and CD4 T cells after COVID-19. Their target antigens are unknown. Described treatment: approximately 11-day PBMC culture with coronavirus spike peptide pools or control peptides (ViraFEST assay). Oncomine TCR Beta short-read sequencing was applied to DNA from cultured CD4+ T cells. MiXCR, run by TCRdb on the PCR reads, gives a single entry per CDR3 protein. The table has nearly 20,000 distinct CDR3 sequences, more than 45% seen once. This material consisted of CD4+ T cells from blood, cultured in vitro, taken after SARS-CoV-2 vaccination. The receptors were sampled from a human donor who had recovered from COVID-19.

The chain links TRBV20-1 to TRBJ2-2; 7 nucleotides line up with TRBD2. Trimming cost V 2 bases and J 7 bases; bases outside gene matches: 7. The CDR3 covers 14 residues. From germline, CDR1 is DFQATT and CDR2 SNEGSKA (reference sequence). This CDR3 reads CSARRRGKNGELFF. In DNA, the CDR3 is TGCAGTGCTAGACGGCGGGGGAAAAACGGGGAGCTGTTTTTT.

This clonotype was seen more than once but under ten times. The chain has TRBV19 and TRBJ1-1; no clear D gene. V was pared by 4 bases and J by 1 base, with 7 bases between. The CDR3 is made up of 13 amino acids. CDR1 and CDR2 (germline): LNHDA, SQIVND (reference sequence). The chain's CDR3 is CASSNTGNTEAFF. The CDR3 nucleotides are TGTGCCAGTAGTAACACGGGGAACACTGAAGCTTTCTTT.

The chain uses TRBV7-3 and TRBJ2-6; 9 positions agree with TRBD1. The junction had 7 bases not matched to a gene; V was cut back by 4 bases and J by 0 bases. Germline CDR1 reads SGHTA; CDR2 reads FQGTGA. This CDR3 has 18 amino acids. The CDR3 DNA is TGTGCCAGCAGCTCCCCCGGGACAGGGTTCTCTGGGGCCAACGTCCTGACTTTC. Amino acids: CASSSPGTGFSGANVLTF. Variable domain in full (rest from reference TRBV7-3 and TRBJ2-6): GAGVSQTPSNKVTEKGKYVELRCDPISGHTALYWYRQSLGQGPEFLIYFQGTGAADDSGLPNDRFFAVRPEGSVSTLKIQRTERGDSAVYLCASSSPGTGFSGANVLTFGAGSRLTVL.